One T cell receptor (beta chain) is described in this entry. The CDR3 loop spans 14 amino acids. Germline V lookup: CDR1 SGDLS, CDR2 YYNGEE. Trimming shortened V by 4 bases and J by 2 bases, and 10 bases separated the two germline ends. This specimen comes from a study of T cells in pancreatic ductal adenocarcinoma. Clones were sequenced by immunoSEQ multiplex PCR, and TCRdb holds only the in-frame ones, with some missing. The data contain around 16,000 clones, roughly 89% of them singletons. Selected pancreatic ductal adenocarcinoma patients had undergone surgery without neoadjuvant therapy. The rearrangement uses TRBV9 and TRBJ1-5, with a tentative D call TRBD1 (6 bases). The receptor comes from a human donor with pancreatic ductal adenocarcinoma. Sample: PBMCs. CDR3 coding DNA: TGTGCCAGCAGCTTGACAGGTGGCAATCAGCCCCAGCATTTT. This gives the protein CASSLTGGNQPQHF.